These 20 T cell receptor beta chains originate from one sample sequenced in a study of Ad26.COV2.S vaccination and SARS-CoV-2 variants. Sequencing was performed with immunoSEQ multiplex PCR; in TCRdb, only in-frame clones are kept and a portion is missing. The sample carries about 350,000 clones, around 84% recorded once. The treatment denotes: some 20 received Ad26.COV2.S at low or high dose, single or two shots; about 5 received placebo; per-sample allocation not given. The samples date from day 63 after the first vaccine or placebo injection. Specimen: peripheral blood, collected in a trial of Ad26.COV2.S vaccine versus placebo. These receptors originate from a person aged 18-65 years who received the Ad26.COV2.S COVID-19 vaccine or a placebo.

V gene TRBV2 combines with J gene TRBJ1-6; 10 positions match TRBD1. Looked up from germline, CDR1 is SNHLY and CDR2 is FYNNEI. After removal of 7 bases from V and 13 bases from J, the junction contained 16 bases not matched to a gene. The CDR3 consists of 16 residues. The CDR3 coding sequence is TGTGCCAGCAAGAAGGACGGGACAGGGGCTTATCGGCCCCTCCACTTT. The encoded protein is CASKKDGTGAYRPLHF.

V and J are TRBV5-6 and TRBJ2-1, with 9 nucleotides matching TRBD1. The CDR3 totals 15 residues. Looked up from germline, CDR1 is SGHDT and CDR2 is YYEEEE. The junction had 2 bases not matched to a gene; V was cut back by 0 bases and J by 4 bases. CDR3: CASSLVGTGYNEQFF. The CDR3 nucleotides read TGTGCCAGCAGCTTGGTTGGGACAGGGTACAATGAGCAGTTCTTC.

V and J are TRBV4-1 and TRBJ1-2; D gene uncertain. CDR1 MGHRA and CDR2 YSYEKL come from the germline V gene. The CDR3 covers 15 residues. The ends were cut back, 3 bases at V and 2 bases at J, with 13 bases in the middle. The CDR3 coding sequence is TGCGCCAGCAGCCATCAGAGGACCGCCAACTATGGCTACACCTTC. It translates to CASSHQRTANYGYTF.

This clone was detected once. The chain combines TRBV4-3 with TRBJ2-5; D possibly corresponds to TRBD2 (6 bases). With 2 bases removed from V and 7 bases from J, the gap between germline ends came to 14 bases. The CDR3 is made up of 14 amino acids. The germline V gene has CDR1 LGHNA and CDR2 YSLEER. Here the CDR3 reads CASSQRGEDGTQYF. The CDR3 DNA sequence: TGCGCCAGCAGCCAAAGAGGGGAGGACGGGACCCAGTACTTC.

The chain joins TRBV4-3 to TRBJ1-5; unclear D gene. Trimming shortened V by 1 base and J by 3 bases, and 7 bases separated the two germline ends. The germline V gene has CDR1 LGHNA and CDR2 YSLEER. The CDR3 covers 14 residues. As DNA, the CDR3 is TGCGCCAGCAGCCAAGGGCCTTTCAATCAGCCCCAGCATTTT. It translates to CASSQGPFNQPQHF.

This chain connects TRBV5-1 to TRBJ2-7, with D uncertain. In germline, CDR1 is SGHRS, CDR2 YFSETQ. V shed 4 bases and J shed 3 bases, with 8 bases lying between them. The CDR3 consists of 12 residues. The DNA for the CDR3 is TGCGCCAGCAGCCTAACAGACTACGAGCAGTACTTC. This translates into CASSLTDYEQYF. Based on the CDR3 plus reference TRBV5-1 and TRBJ2-7, the full variable domain is KAGVTQTPRYLIKTRGQQVTLSCSPISGHRSVSWYQQTPGQGLQFLFEYFSETQRNKGNFPGRFSGRQFSNSRSEMNVSTLELGDSALYLCASSLTDYEQYFGPGTRLTVT.

This clone was counted only a few times. This chain joins TRBV27 and TRBJ1-6, with D uncertain. The germline CDR1 and CDR2 sequences are MNHEY and SMNVEV (reference sequence). The CDR3 runs 14 residues. V lost 6 bases and J lost 6, with 12 bases in between. Written as DNA, the CDR3 is TGTGCCAGCAGGATAGGACCGATTAATTCACCCCTCCACTTT. Encoded protein: CASRIGPINSPLHF.

The gene calls are TRBV7-6 and TRBJ1-3, with TRBD1 as a possible D gene (5 bases). Germline CDR1 is SGHVS and CDR2 is FNYEAQ. This CDR3 has 16 residues. V shed 1 base and J shed 0 bases, with 10 bases lying between them. CDR3 DNA: TGTGCCAGCAGCTTAGGGACACGGAACTCTGGAAACACCATATATTTT. Protein: CASSLGTRNSGNTIYF.

The rearrangement links TRBV7-9 to TRBJ2-3, with 7 bases that match TRBD2. Germline CDR1 SEHNR, CDR2 FQNEAQ (reference sequence). This CDR3 region has 12 residues. CDR3 residues: CGLADTSDTQYF. In DNA, the CDR3 is TGTGGCCTAGCGGACACATCAGATACGCAGTATTTT.

This chain uses TRBV5-6 with TRBJ2-1; 9 bases are a match to TRBD2. V dropped 5 bases and J dropped 7; count of bases not matched to a gene: 10. Germline CDR1 SGHDT, CDR2 YYEEEE. This CDR3 is built from 15 residues. The CDR3 DNA sequence: TGTGCCAGCAGTCCGGTTGGGACTAGCAAAAATGAGCAGTTCTTC. Amino acid sequence: CASSPVGTSKNEQFF.

V gene TRBV7-9 combines with J gene TRBJ2-7; either TRBD1 or TRBD2 may fit D (5 bases each). The V end was cut by 4 bases, the J end by 3 bases, with 10 bases between. CDR3 length: 13 amino acids. Germline CDR1 is SEHNR and CDR2 is FQNEAQ (reference sequence). CDR3 loop: CASSYGDGYEQYF. The CDR3 region has the DNA TGTGCCAGCAGCTATGGGGACGGCTACGAGCAGTACTTC.

The chain employs TRBV5-1 and TRBJ2-7; D ambiguous. CDR1 is SGHRS, CDR2 YFSETQ, per germline. The length of the CDR3 is 14 residues. The V gene lost 2 bases and the J gene lost 4 bases, with 13 bases spanning the gap. The CDR3 nucleotides read TGCGCCAGCAGCTTCAACGGGTTAGGTTACGAGCAGTACTTC. As protein: CASSFNGLGYEQYF.

The chain combines TRBV5-1 with TRBJ2-3; 7 bases align to TRBD2. The trim removed 4 bases at V and 0 bases at J, leaving 2 bases unmatched. Germline values: CDR1 SGHRS, CDR2 YFSETQ. The CDR3 spans 14 residues. For the CDR3, the DNA is TGCGCCAGCAGCGCTAGCGGTAGCACAGATACGCAGTATTTT. Protein: CASSASGSTDTQYF.

The V gene is TRBV27, the J gene TRBJ1-5; 8 nucleotides align to TRBD1. The CDR3 sequence is 16 residues long. The germline V gene encodes CDR1 MNHEY and CDR2 SMNVEV (reference sequence). V dropped 5 bases and J dropped 0; count of bases not matched to a gene: 6. CDR3 sequence (DNA): TGTGCCAGCAGTACCCGGACAGGGCGTAGCAATCAGCCCCAGCATTTT. The encoded protein is CASSTRTGRSNQPQHF.

V is TRBV19 and J is TRBJ2-7; the D is unclear. V was cut by 2 bases and J by 0 bases, with 8 bases left in between. The germline V gene has CDR1 LNHDA and CDR2 SQIVND (reference sequence). CDR3 length: 14 amino acids. CDR3 DNA sequence: TGTGCCAGTAGTATAAATGTCGGCTCCTACGAGCAGTACTTC. Amino acid sequence: CASSINVGSYEQYF.

V gene TRBV6-1 combines with J gene TRBJ1-4, with D possibly being TRBD1 (6 bases). CDR3 size: 16 residues. CDR1 MNHNS and CDR2 SASEGT come from the germline V gene. V was cut by 3 bases and J by 4 bases, with 15 bases left in between. The CDR3 spells CASSDNSGGFNEKLFF. The CDR3 region has the DNA TGTGCCAGCAGTGATAATTCGGGGGGCTTTAATGAAAAACTGTTTTTT.

DNA for the CDR3: TGTGCTAGTGGTTTGGGACTAGCGGGGGACACAGATACGCAGTATTTT. This translates into CASGLGLAGDTDTQYF. V is TRBV12-5 and J is TRBJ2-3; 12 nucleotides align to TRBD2. The germline V gene has CDR1 LGHNT and CDR2 FRNRAP. The length of the CDR3 is 16 residues. V shed 1 base, J shed 2 bases, and the junction held 1 base outside the gene matches.

The V gene is TRBV7-8, the J gene TRBJ2-3, with D possibly matching TRBD2 (6 bases). V lost 5 bases and J lost 4, with 10 bases in between. CDR3 length: 13 amino acids. Germline CDR1 and CDR2: SGHVS and FQNEAQ. This CDR3 reads CASSHGSADTQYF. CDR3 in DNA: TGTGCCAGCAGCCACGGGAGTGCAGATACGCAGTATTTT.

The chain joins TRBV10-3 to TRBJ2-1, with 13 positions matching TRBD2. Germline CDR1 ENHRY, CDR2 SYGVKD. Germline trimming cut 10 bases from V and 4 bases from J; bases unmatched to any gene: 7. This CDR3 is 15 amino acids long. The CDR3 DNA sequence: TGTGCCACAGGGGGACTAGCGGGAACGTACAATGAGCAGTTCTTC. This gives the protein CATGGLAGTYNEQFF.

The CDR3 spells CASSFSLAGETDTQYF. CDR3 in DNA: TGTGCCAGCAGTTTCTCTCTCGCGGGAGAAACAGATACGCAGTATTTT. The chain couples TRBV27 to TRBJ2-3; 7 bases map to TRBD2. With V trimmed by 3 bases and J by 3 bases, 9 bases remained unmatched. Per the germline V gene, CDR1 is MNHEY and CDR2 is SMNVEV (reference sequence). This CDR3 spans 16 amino acids.